These 28 T cell receptor beta chains came from one sample sequenced in a study of blood T cell repertoires in COVID-19. TCRdb's table, derived via immunoSEQ multiplex PCR, lists solely in-frame clones and lacks some. The data hold around 120,000 clones, with about 90% observed a single time. The sample consisted of peripheral blood. The receptors here all came from a woman aged 70-85 years with acute or convalescent COVID-19.

This clone was detected only once. V usage is TRBV4-1 and J usage is TRBJ1-1; 8 bases are shared with TRBD1. The CDR3 length is 18 residues. The trim removed 1 base at V and 2 bases at J, leaving 12 bases unmatched. Germline-derived CDR1 and CDR2 are MGHRA and YSYEKL. The CDR3, as DNA: TGCGCCAGCAGCCAAGTACCCTTTTCCGGGACAGGTAACACTGAAGCTTTCTTT. Protein: CASSQVPFSGTGNTEAFF.

The chain has TRBV27 and TRBJ2-7, with a possible D match to TRBD1 (6 bases). V was pared by 3 bases and J by 2 bases, with 8 bases between. This CDR3 contains 13 residues. Germline lookup yields CDR1 MNHEY and CDR2 SMNVEV (reference sequence). CDR3 residues: CASSFRGTYEQYF. CDR3 sequence (DNA): TGTGCCAGCAGTTTCAGGGGAACCTACGAGCAGTACTTC.

The CDR3 DNA follows: TGTGCCAGCAGCTTCTCTGGGGGGGAAAAACTGTTTTTT. Translated: CASSFSGGEKLFF. The chain has TRBV6-2 or TRBV6-3 and TRBJ1-4, with D possibly being TRBD1 (5 bases). CDR3 size: 13 residues. V was shortened by 6 bases and J by 8 bases, with 13 bases between the two germline ends. Germline V CDR1 and CDR2: MNHEY, SVGEGT.

This chain joins TRBV2 and TRBJ1-1, with TRBD1 matching 8 bases. The CDR3 contains 13 residues. Germline loops: CDR1 SNHLY, CDR2 FYNNEI. Trimming at V came to 4 bases and at J to 4 bases, leaving 2 bases not matched to a gene. The CDR3 bases are TGTGCCAGCAGTGGACAGGGGCCCACTGAAGCTTTCTTT. Its protein is CASSGQGPTEAFF.

The rearrangement joins TRBV9 to TRBJ2-2, with TRBD2 identical over 9 bases. Germline V CDR1 and CDR2: SGDLS, YYNGEE. Trimming removed 0 bases from V and 6 bases from J; junction bases left unmatched: 9. The CDR3 is made up of 17 amino acids. CDR3 nucleotides: TGTGCCAGCAGCGTAGAATCACTGCGGGGGGGCCCCGGGGAGCTGTTTTTT. Its translation: CASSVESLRGGPGELFF.

This clone was picked up one time. This sequence joins TRBV10-3 and TRBJ1-2, with TRBD1 matching over 8 bases. Per germline, CDR1 ENHRY and CDR2 SYGVKD. This CDR3 has 15 residues. V was pared by 0 bases and J by 8 bases, with 8 bases of the junction left unmatched. CDR3 DNA sequence: TGTGCCATCAGTGAGTCTTGGACAGGGTCGGAAGGCTACACCTTC. Amino acids: CAISESWTGSEGYTF.

In DNA, the CDR3 is TGCAGCGTTGATGCGGGGGCCAACGTCCTGACTTTC. Its protein product is CSVDAGANVLTF. V gene TRBV29-1 combines with J gene TRBJ2-6; no firm D call. CDR1 and CDR2 (germline): SQVTM, ANQGSEA. This CDR3 has 12 residues. The ends were cut back, 3 bases at V and 4 bases at J, with 4 bases in the middle. Complete variable domain (other parts from reference TRBV29-1 and TRBJ2-6): SAVISQKPSRDICQRGTSLTIQCQVDSQVTMMFWYRQQPGQSLTLIATANQGSEATYESGFVIDKFPISRPNLTFSTLTVSNMSPEDSSIYLCSVDAGANVLTFGAGSRLTVL.

The chain couples TRBV11-2 to TRBJ1-5; 7 bases align to TRBD1. Germline V gives CDR1 SGHAT, CDR2 FQNNGV. The CDR3 consists of 15 residues. V lost 2 bases, J lost 4 bases, and 5 bases stayed unmatched. The CDR3 region has the DNA TGTGCCAGCAGCTTAAATGCAGGGGGTAATCAGCCCCAGCATTTT. Encoded protein: CASSLNAGGNQPQHF.

The chain recombines TRBV4-1 with TRBJ1-4; 8 nucleotides align to TRBD1. The germline CDR1 and CDR2 sequences are MGHRA and YSYEKL. The CDR3 is made up of 15 amino acids. With 6 bases clipped from V and 6 bases from J, the junction kept 9 bases outside the gene matches. CDR3 sequence: CASRGGRQGYEKLFF. CDR3 nucleotide sequence: TGCGCCAGCAGGGGGGGGAGACAGGGGTATGAAAAACTGTTTTTT.

This clone was counted a few times. The chain carries TRBV27 and TRBJ2-7; D is unclear. The germline gives CDR1 MNHEY, CDR2 SMNVEV (reference sequence). The CDR3 is 14 amino acids. V was cut by 0 bases and J by 5 bases, with 11 bases left in between. CDR3 residues: CASSLSLGYNEQYF. The CDR3 coding sequence is TGTGCCAGCAGTTTATCCCTCGGGTACAACGAGCAGTACTTC.

This clone was detected once. J is TRBJ1-3 and V is TRBV15; 7 nucleotides align to TRBD1. V was pared by 0 bases and J by 4 bases, with 9 bases of the junction left unmatched. CDR1 LNHNV and CDR2 YYDKDF come from the germline V gene (reference sequence). The CDR3 has 17 amino acids. In nucleotides, the CDR3 is TGTGCCACCAGCAGAGATTCAGGGGACAGAGGCGGAAACACCATATATTTT. Translated: CATSRDSGDRGGNTIYF.

The chain employs TRBV5-1 and TRBJ1-3; 10 positions agree with TRBD1. J gave up 8 bases and V 4 bases, and 6 bases lay outside the gene matches. Germline V gene sequence: CDR1 SGHRS, CDR2 YFSETQ. CDR3 size: 14 residues. CDR3 in amino acids: CASSIGDRGYTIYF. The CDR3 DNA follows: TGCGCCAGCAGCATAGGGGACAGGGGTTACACCATATATTTT.

The chain couples TRBV5-1 to TRBJ1-1; a possible D gene is TRBD1 (6 bases). This CDR3 has 14 residues. Germline V gene sequence: CDR1 SGHRS, CDR2 YFSETQ. V was shortened by 0 bases and J by 5 bases, with 11 bases between the two germline ends. This chain's CDR3 is CASSLAGQGTEAFF. Here the CDR3 DNA reads TGCGCCAGCAGCTTGGCAGGCCAGGGGACTGAAGCTTTCTTT.

The chain carries TRBV5-4 and TRBJ2-7; 7 bases agree with TRBD2. V trimming: 3 bases; J trimming: 3 bases; junction bases outside the gene matches: 3. The CDR3 is 13 residues long. Per the germline V gene, CDR1 is SGHNT and CDR2 is YYREEE (reference sequence). CDR3 coding DNA: TGTGCCAGCAGCTCAGCGGGGAGCTACGAGCAGTACTTC. Translation gives CASSSAGSYEQYF.

The chain combines TRBV4-1 with TRBJ2-7; D perhaps matches TRBD2 (6 bases). Germline-derived CDR1 and CDR2 are MGHRA and YSYEKL. The CDR3 consists of 15 residues. V was shortened by 4 bases and J by 2 bases, with 15 bases between the two germline ends. CDR3 region: CASSLLGTGAYEQYF. The CDR3 DNA sequence: TGCGCCAGCAGCCTTCTAGGGACGGGGGCCTACGAGCAGTACTTC.

This rearrangement joins TRBV3-1 (or the pseudogene TRBV3-2) to TRBJ1-2; D perhaps matches TRBD1 (5 bases). Per germline, CDR1 LGHDT and CDR2 YNNKEL (reference sequence). This CDR3 is 13 amino acids long. V lost 0 bases and J 8 bases, leaving 10 bases between the germline ends. CDR3 nucleotides: TGTGCCAGCAGCCAAGAGGGGGGTAAGGGCTACACCTTC. Residues: CASSQEGGKGYTF.

This clone showed up just a few times. This chain links TRBV7-9 with TRBJ2-1; tentatively, D is TRBD1 (8 bases). V gave up 4 bases and J gave up 0 bases, with 16 bases separating them. The CDR3 is made up of 17 amino acids. The germline V gene encodes CDR1 SEHNR and CDR2 FQNEAQ (reference sequence). CDR3 in amino acids: CASSWTGSGDSYNEQFF. The CDR3 DNA is TGTGCCAGCAGCTGGACAGGGAGCGGGGACTCCTACAATGAGCAGTTCTTC.

This chain links TRBV5-1 with TRBJ1-6; D perhaps matches TRBD1 (5 bases). V lost 4 bases and J lost 0, with 11 bases in between. CDR3 size: 16 residues. CDR1 is SGHRS and CDR2 is YFSETQ in the germline V gene. This chain's CDR3 is CASSKEGSSYNSPLHF. Here the CDR3 DNA reads TGCGCCAGCAGCAAGGAGGGGAGCTCCTATAATTCACCCCTCCACTTT.

The gene calls are TRBV3-1 (or the pseudogene TRBV3-2) and TRBJ1-5; D remains ambiguous. In germline, CDR1 is LGHDT, CDR2 YNNKEL (reference sequence). CDR3 size: 14 residues. Trimming took 1 base from V and 5 from J, leaving 9 bases between them. The CDR3 DNA sequence: TGTGCCAGCAGCCAAGGCGGGCTCGATCAGCCCCAGCATTTT. This codes for CASSQGGLDQPQHF.

The chain uses TRBV27 and TRBJ1-1, with D possibly TRBD1 on 5 matching bases. V lost 5 bases, J lost 1 base, and 17 bases lay in between. The CDR3 totals 16 residues. CDR1 is MNHEY and CDR2 is SMNVEV in the germline V gene (reference sequence). The CDR3 nucleotides are TGTGCCAGCAGTCCCCAAGGGGTTTTGGGGAACACTGAAGCTTTCTTT. Its translation is CASSPQGVLGNTEAFF.

The J gene is TRBJ2-5, the V gene TRBV4-2, with 8 bases aligning to TRBD2. This CDR3 is built from 17 residues. Germline-derived CDR1 and CDR2 are LGHNA and YNFKEQ. V dropped 2 bases and J dropped 3; count of bases not matched to a gene: 11. The CDR3 nucleotides are TGTGCCAGCAGCCAACTATTTGTCGGGGGGGCTGAAGAGACCCAGTACTTC. Residues: CASSQLFVGGAEETQYF.

On this clone: Because it lacks the conserved phenylalanine or tryptophan at the end, this CDR3 is likely a read error. No DNA is shown, since the ends of the CDR3 on it are uncertain; the CDR3 is the one TCRdb lists. The chain is built from TRBV3-1 (or the pseudogene TRBV3-2) and TRBJ2-4; the DNA was not used to check the table's D call, TRBD2. The CDR3 is 12 residues long, ends included. Germline V gene lookup returns CDR1 LGHDT and CDR2 YNNKEL (reference sequence). The CDR3 sequence is CASSQVGGPLTI.

The rearrangement joins TRBV11-2 to TRBJ1-5; D not certain. There are 13 residues in the CDR3. Per the germline V gene, CDR1 is SGHAT and CDR2 is FQNNGV. V gave up 5 bases and J gave up 5 bases, with 10 bases separating them. The CDR3 protein is CASSLEPDQPQHF. Here the CDR3 DNA reads TGTGCCAGCAGCCTCGAACCGGATCAGCCCCAGCATTTT.

This chain joins TRBV10-2 and TRBJ2-1; 9 bases map to TRBD2. Germline loops: CDR1 WSHSY, CDR2 SAAADI. The V gene end was trimmed by 5 bases and the J gene end by 4 bases; junction bases not matched to a gene: 3. This CDR3 has 14 residues. The CDR3 DNA sequence: TGCGCCAGCAGTAGCGGGGGGCCATACAATGAGCAGTTCTTC. Translating it yields CASSSGGPYNEQFF.

The chain employs TRBV9 and TRBJ2-7, with D possibly matching TRBD2 (5 bases). This CDR3 spans 13 amino acids. Trimming removed 6 bases at V and 1 base at J, with 11 bases between. CDR1 and CDR2 (germline): SGDLS, YYNGEE. CDR3 in DNA: TGTGCCAGCACCCCCGGGGAATCCTACGAGCAGTACTTC. This translates into CASTPGESYEQYF.

This clone was seen just once. The gene calls are TRBV2 and TRBJ2-7, with D tentatively TRBD1 (5 bases). Per germline, CDR1 SNHLY and CDR2 FYNNEI. The CDR3 is 14 residues long. Trimming stripped 3 bases from V and 4 bases from J, with 13 bases between. The DNA for the CDR3 is TGTGCCAGCAGTGAGCAGGGTGCATATTACGAGCAGTACTTC. Its translation: CASSEQGAYYEQYF.

The chain uses TRBV29-1 and TRBJ1-1, with 7 bases that match TRBD1. The germline CDR1 and CDR2 sequences are SQVTM and ANQGSEA. V was pared by 7 bases and J by 5 bases, with 13 bases of the junction left unmatched. CDR3 length: 14 amino acids. The CDR3 loop reads CSAQTGATGTEAFF. CDR3 DNA sequence: TGCAGCGCTCAAACAGGGGCGACGGGGACTGAAGCTTTCTTT. Full variable domain (missing parts from reference TRBV29-1 and TRBJ1-1): SAVISQKPSRDICQRGTSLTIQCQVDSQVTMMFWYRQQPGQSLTLIATANQGSEATYESGFVIDKFPISRPNLTFSTLTVSNMSPEDSSIYLCSAQTGATGTEAFFGQGTRLTVV.

The chain uses TRBV7-9 and TRBJ1-5, with D maybe TRBD1 (6 bases). The V end was cut by 1 base, the J end by 6 bases, with 13 bases between. The V gene's germline CDR1 is SEHNR and CDR2 FQNEAQ (reference sequence). CDR3 length equals 15 residues. The CDR3 nucleotides are TGTGCCAGCAGCTTAGGAGGGGGGGGGATTCAGCCCCAGCATTTT. Translating it yields CASSLGGGGIQPQHF.